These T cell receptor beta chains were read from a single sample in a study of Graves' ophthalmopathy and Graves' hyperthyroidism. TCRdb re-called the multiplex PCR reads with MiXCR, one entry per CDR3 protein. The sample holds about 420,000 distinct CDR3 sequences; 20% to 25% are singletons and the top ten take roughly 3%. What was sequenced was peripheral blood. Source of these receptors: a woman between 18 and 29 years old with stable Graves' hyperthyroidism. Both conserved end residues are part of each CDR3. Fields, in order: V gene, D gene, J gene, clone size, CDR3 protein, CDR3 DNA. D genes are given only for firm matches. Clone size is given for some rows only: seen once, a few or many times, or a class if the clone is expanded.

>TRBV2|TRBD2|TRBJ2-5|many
CAREVGGTETQYF
TGTGCCAGAGAGGTGGGGGGGACCGAGACCCAGTACTTC
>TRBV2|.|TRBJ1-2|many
CASSAAGGYNYGYTF
TGTGCCAGCTCGGCCGCTGGGGGATATAACTATGGCTACACCTTC
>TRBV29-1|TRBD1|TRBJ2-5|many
CSVEGPGTDPQETQYF
TGCAGCGTTGAAGGACCGGGGACAGATCCCCAAGAGACCCAGTACTTC
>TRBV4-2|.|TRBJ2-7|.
CASSQEQTLYEQYF
TGTGCCAGCAGCCAAGAACAGACTCTCTACGAGCAGTACTTC
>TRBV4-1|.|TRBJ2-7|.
CASSQAKGRGKGNEQYF
TGCGCCAGCAGCCAAGCTAAGGGTCGCGGGAAGGGCAACGAGCAGTACTTC
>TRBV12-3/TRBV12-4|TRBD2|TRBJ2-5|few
CASSPAWGLAVQETQYF
TGTGCCAGCAGCCCAGCTTGGGGACTAGCGGTCCAAGAGACCCAGTACTTC
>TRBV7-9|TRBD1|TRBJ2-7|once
CASSLSRDSREQYF
TGTGCCAGCAGCTTGTCCCGGGACAGTCGAGAGCAGTACTTC
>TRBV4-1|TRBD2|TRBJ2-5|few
CASSHPPGLAGLQETQYF
TGCGCCAGCAGCCACCCCCCGGGACTAGCGGGGCTACAAGAGACCCAGTACTTC
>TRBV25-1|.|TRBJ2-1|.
CASSDGQGRRQFF
TGTGCCAGCAGTGATGGGCAGGGCCGAAGGCAGTTCTTC
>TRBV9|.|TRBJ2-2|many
CASSTGPDTGELFF
TGTGCCAGCAGCACGGGACCCGACACCGGGGAGCTGTTTTTT
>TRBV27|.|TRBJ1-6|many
CASSSDNSPLHF
TGTGCCAGCAGTTCAGATAATTCACCCCTCCACTTT
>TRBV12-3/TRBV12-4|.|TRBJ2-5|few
CASSLASGLLQGTQYF
TGTGCCAGCAGTTTAGCCTCGGGACTCTTGCAAGGGACCCAGTACTTC
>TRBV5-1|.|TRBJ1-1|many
CATSAGAATEAFF
TGCGCCACTTCGGCAGGGGCAGCCACTGAAGCTTTCTTT
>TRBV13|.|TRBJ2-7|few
CASSLGGGGSYEQYF
TGTGCCAGCAGCTTAGGAGGGGGGGGCTCCTACGAGCAGTACTTC
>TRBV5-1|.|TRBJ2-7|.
CASSSGTADEQYF
TGCGCCAGCAGCTCGGGGACCGCGGATGAGCAGTACTTC
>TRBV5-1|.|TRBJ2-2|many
CASSLGGQTTGELFF
TGCGCCAGCAGCTTGGGAGGACAGACCACCGGGGAGCTGTTTTTT
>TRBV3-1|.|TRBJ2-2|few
CASSEMQGHTGELFF
TGTGCCAGCAGCGAAATGCAGGGCCACACCGGGGAGCTGTTTTTT
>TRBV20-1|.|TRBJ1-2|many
CSARDQENYGYTF
TGCAGTGCTAGAGATCAGGAAAACTATGGCTACACCTTC
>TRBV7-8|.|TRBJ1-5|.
CASSLGRWGDRSQHF
TGTGCCAGCAGCTTAGGAAGATGGGGGGACCGGTCCCAGCATTTT
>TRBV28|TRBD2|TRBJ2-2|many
CASSLPSSGRWTGELFF
TGTGCCAGCAGTTTACCCTCTAGCGGGAGGTGGACCGGGGAGCTGTTTTTT
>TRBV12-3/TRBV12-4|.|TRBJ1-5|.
CASRKRGWPQHF
TGTGCCAGCAGAAAGAGGGGGTGGCCCCAGCATTTT
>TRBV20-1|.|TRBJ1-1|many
CSDQEGQGRAFF
TGCAGTGACCAAGAGGGCCAGGGGCGGGCTTTCTTT
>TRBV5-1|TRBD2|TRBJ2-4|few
CASSFGPSGLEGKNIKYF
TGCGCCAGCAGCTTTGGGCCTAGCGGCCTGGAGGGGAAAAACATTAAGTACTTC
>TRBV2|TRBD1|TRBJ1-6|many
CASSRGTGGYNSPLHF
TGTGCCAGCAGCCGCGGGACAGGGGGCTACAATTCACCCCTCCACTTT
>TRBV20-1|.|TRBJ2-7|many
CSAGRGGFLSYEQYF
TGCAGTGCTGGTCGGGGCGGATTCCTCTCCTACGAGCAGTACTTC
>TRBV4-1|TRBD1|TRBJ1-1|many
CASSQVPPGTVYTEAFF
TGCGCCAGCAGCCAAGTTCCCCCCGGGACAGTCTACACTGAAGCTTTCTTT
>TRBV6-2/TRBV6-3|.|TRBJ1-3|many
CASSYPGLRPGNTIYF
TGTGCCAGCAGTTACCCCGGTCTGAGACCCGGAAACACCATATATTTT
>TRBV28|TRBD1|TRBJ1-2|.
CASNQLGAGGPYGYTF
TGTGCCAGCAATCAGTTGGGGGCAGGGGGTCCCTATGGCTACACCTTC
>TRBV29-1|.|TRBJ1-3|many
CSVEEGSGNTIYF
TGCAGCGTTGAAGAGGGGTCGGGAAACACCATATATTTT
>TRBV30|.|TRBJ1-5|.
CAWSPGGEQPQHF
TGTGCCTGGAGCCCTGGGGGTGAACAGCCCCAGCATTTT
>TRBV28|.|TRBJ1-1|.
CASTTPGQPAFF
TGTGCCAGCACCACCCCGGGACAACCTGCTTTCTTT
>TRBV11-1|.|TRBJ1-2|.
CASSGTGTEANYGYTF
TGTGCCAGCAGCGGAACCGGGACCGAAGCTAACTATGGCTACACCTTC
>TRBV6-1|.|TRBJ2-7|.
CASSVLGSYEQYF
TGTGCCAGCAGTGTATTGGGCAGCTACGAGCAGTACTTC
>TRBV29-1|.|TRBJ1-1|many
CSVYYRATAEAFF
TGCAGCGTTTATTACAGGGCTACCGCTGAAGCTTTCTTT
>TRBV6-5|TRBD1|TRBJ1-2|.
CASSYSGQANYGYTF
TGTGCCAGCAGTTACTCGGGACAGGCGAACTATGGCTACACCTTC
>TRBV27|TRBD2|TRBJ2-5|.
CASTPSGRGETQYF
TGTGCCAGCACTCCCAGCGGGAGGGGAGAGACCCAGTACTTC
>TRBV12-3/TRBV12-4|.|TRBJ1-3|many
CASSSDGSGNTIYF
TGTGCCAGCAGTTCCGACGGCTCTGGAAACACCATATATTTT
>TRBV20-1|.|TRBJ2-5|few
CRAARQGVTQYF
TGCAGAGCCGCGCGTCAGGGCGTGACCCAGTACTTC
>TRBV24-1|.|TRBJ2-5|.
CATSDRGPKRETQYF
TGTGCCACCAGTGACCGGGGGCCAAAGCGAGAGACCCAGTACTTC
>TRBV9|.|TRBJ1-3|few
CASSVEGNGNTIYF
TGTGCCAGCAGCGTAGAAGGGAACGGAAACACCATATATTTT
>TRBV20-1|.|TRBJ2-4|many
CSARPAGRAKNIKYF
TGCAGTGCTAGGCCCGCAGGGCGAGCCAAAAACATTAAGTACTTC
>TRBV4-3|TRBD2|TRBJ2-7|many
CASSQGIAGSYEQYF
TGCGCCAGCAGCCAAGGGATAGCGGGCTCCTACGAGCAGTACTTC
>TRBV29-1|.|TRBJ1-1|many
CSVSEWITEAFF
TGCAGCGTTTCTGAATGGATCACTGAAGCTTTCTTT
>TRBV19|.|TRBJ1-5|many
CASSIRGGYSNQPQHF
TGTGCCAGTAGTATCCGGGGAGGGTATAGCAATCAGCCCCAGCATTTT
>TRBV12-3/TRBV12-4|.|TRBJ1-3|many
CASSLDRVGNTIYF
TGTGCCAGCAGCCTGGACAGAGTCGGAAACACCATATATTTT
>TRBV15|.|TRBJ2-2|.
CATSRGFAGELFF
TGTGCCACCAGCCGCGGGTTTGCCGGGGAGCTGTTTTTT
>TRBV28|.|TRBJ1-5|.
CASSSSQPQHF
TGTGCCAGCAGTAGCTCCCAGCCCCAGCATTTT
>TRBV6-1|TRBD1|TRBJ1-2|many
CASRLDGGQLYGYTF
TGTGCCAGCAGACTTGATGGGGGACAGCTTTATGGCTACACCTTC
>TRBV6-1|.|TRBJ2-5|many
CASSRYRGGQTQYF
TGTGCCAGCAGCCGCTACAGGGGAGGACAGACCCAGTACTTC